This entry concerns a single T cell receptor (beta chain). Its antigen is unknown. This sample was included in a study of shared clonotypes between healthy human individuals. Background on the study: The people who gave samples were a couple of women and a few men aged 18 to 49. Notes on the study in general: As a rule, naive subsets had a larger estimated richness than memory subsets.

In the source study's methods: Filtering differed for immunoSEQ, which gave only junction sequences without quality scores. Measured with immunoSEQ multiplex PCR; TCRdb has only the in-frame clones, and not every one. Clone size and V and J calls were adopted from that table, with D and trimming inferred from the DNA. The sample contains approximately 1.5 million clones, roughly 98.5% of which appear only once. The CDR3 is 14 amino acids. CDR1 MNHEY and CDR2 SVGAGI come from the germline V gene. V dropped 5 bases and J dropped 6; count of bases not matched to a gene: 7. Sequenced material: naive CD4+ T cells sorted from blood. Subset reported: CD45RA+ positively selected. This TCR was sampled from a man aged 30 to 39 in good health. V gene TRBV6-5 combines with J gene TRBJ2-4; 7 nucleotides align to TRBD2. In nucleotides, the CDR3 is TGTGCCAGCAGTCCCGGATCGGGAGGAAACATTCAGTACTTC. It codes for CASSPGSGGNIQYF.